The 16 T cell receptor beta chains given below trace back to one sample, sequenced in a study of beta chain features in type 1 diabetes (dated by TCRdb to 2016 to 2019). The library relied on the immunoSEQ multiplex PCR assay. The High Capacity cDNA Reverse Transcription Kit was used to reverse transcribe all of the isolated RNA, meaning that expressed TCRB transcripts were what got sequenced. TCRdb retrieved this table from immuneACCESS and kept in-frame rearrangements only. Not all clones are present; in checked studies, unresolved V genes account for under half, and no reason is known for the remainder. The sample yields around 21,000 clones; about 50% were counted once. The ten largest clonotypes hold roughly 0.4% of the sample. Specimen: stem cell memory CD4+ T cells from blood. The sample's cell subset or site label, decoded: stem cell-like memory CD4+ T cells. These receptors all stem from a young man in good health.

This clone appeared a single time. The J gene is TRBJ2-2, the V gene TRBV6-1, with 10 bases aligning to TRBD1. Losses at the gene ends were 6 bases for V and 5 bases for J; bases not matched to a gene: 6. The CDR3 length is 15 residues. The germline V gene encodes CDR1 MNHNS and CDR2 SASEGT. CDR3 in DNA: TGTGCCAGCAGCTGGGACAGGGGAATAACCGGGGAGCTGTTTTTT. Protein: CASSWDRGITGELFF.

This clone occurred once. The rearrangement uses TRBV6-6 and TRBJ2-5; 7 bases line up with TRBD1. The length of the CDR3 is 13 residues. The V segment lost 7 bases and the J segment 3 bases; nucleotides outside the gene matches: 5. The V gene's germline CDR1 is MNHNY and CDR2 SVGAGI (reference sequence). The CDR3 bases are TGTGCCAGCACCGGGACAGCCAAAGAGACCCAGTACTTC. As protein: CASTGTAKETQYF.

V usage is TRBV28 and J usage is TRBJ2-1; 9 bases are a match to TRBD2. The CDR3 is made up of 16 amino acids. V dropped 0 bases and J dropped 4; count of bases not matched to a gene: 4. The germline V gene has CDR1 MDHEN and CDR2 SYDVKM. CDR3 residues: CASSLWSSGTYNEQFF. Written as DNA, the CDR3 is TGTGCCAGCAGTTTATGGTCTAGCGGGACGTACAATGAGCAGTTCTTC.

This clone appeared a few times. The V call is TRBV6-5, the J call TRBJ2-3, with 7 positions matching TRBD1. The junction had 9 bases not matched to a gene; V was cut back by 6 bases and J by 9 bases. CDR1 is MNHEY, CDR2 SVGAGI, per germline. The CDR3 extends over 13 amino acids. The CDR3, as DNA: TGTGCCAGCAGGGACACCGGGACAGCCACGCAGTATTTT. Translating gives CASRDTGTATQYF.

This clone has just a few counts. The chain carries TRBV30 and TRBJ1-1; D not resolved. V was pared by 0 bases and J by 0 bases, with 11 bases between. The CDR3 contains 15 residues. Germline-derived CDR1 and CDR2 are GTSNPN and SVGIG (reference sequence). The chain's CDR3 is CAWSVYGEMNTEAFF. Here the CDR3 DNA reads TGTGCCTGGAGTGTATACGGGGAAATGAACACTGAAGCTTTCTTT.

The chain uses TRBV5-4 and TRBJ2-1; TRBD2 agrees at 13 bases. CDR3 length equals 15 residues. J was trimmed by 9 bases and V by 5 bases; bases with no gene match: 8. The germline gives CDR1 SGHNT, CDR2 YYREEE (reference sequence). CDR3 residues: CASRLLAGGLGEQFF. CDR3 bases: TGTGCCAGCAGGTTACTAGCGGGAGGGTTGGGTGAGCAGTTCTTC.

This chain links TRBV4-2 with TRBJ2-7; TRBD2 agrees at 7 bases. V shed 4 bases and J 7 bases; nucleotides not matched to a gene: 7. The CDR3 runs 13 residues. Per germline, CDR1 LGHNA and CDR2 YNFKEQ. CDR3 in DNA: TGTGCCAGCAGCCCCGGGGGGTTCGGGGAGCAGTACTTC. Its protein product is CASSPGGFGEQYF.

The DNA of the CDR3 is TGTGCCAGCAGCCAGAGTTGGAGCAATAATGAAAAACTGTTTTTT. It is translated as CASSQSWSNNEKLFF. The genes are TRBV5-4 and TRBJ1-4; unclear D gene. The CDR3 is made up of 15 amino acids. The germline V gene has CDR1 SGHNT and CDR2 YYREEE (reference sequence). The germline V and J ends were trimmed by 4 bases and 4 bases, with 14 bases remaining between them.

The J gene is TRBJ1-1, the V gene TRBV6-6; no definite D call. Trimming shortened V by 0 bases and J by 5 bases, and 10 bases separated the two germline ends. CDR1 and CDR2 from the germline V gene are MNHNY and SVGAGI (reference sequence). The CDR3 spans 14 residues. The CDR3 sequence: CASSYSLVRTEAFF. CDR3 in DNA: TGTGCCAGCAGTTACTCGTTAGTCCGAACTGAAGCTTTCTTT.

The gene calls are TRBV15 and TRBJ2-7; D gene unclear. The CDR3 is 14 amino acids. V was trimmed by 0 bases and J by 3 bases, leaving 9 bases between them. Per germline, CDR1 LNHNV and CDR2 YYDKDF (reference sequence). CDR3 coding DNA: TGTGCCACCAGCAGAGAGGGCCTCGTCTACGAGCAGTACTTC. Amino acids: CATSREGLVYEQYF.

The chain combines TRBV5-4 with TRBJ2-3; 7 bases agree with TRBD2. The V gene's germline CDR1 is SGHNT and CDR2 YYREEE (reference sequence). With 4 bases clipped from V and 2 bases from J, the junction kept 7 bases outside the gene matches. The CDR3 has 15 residues. The CDR3: CASSRGSGATDTQYF. For the CDR3, the DNA is TGTGCCAGCAGCCGAGGGAGCGGGGCCACAGATACGCAGTATTTT.

This clone was seen only a few times. The V call is TRBV5-1, the J call TRBJ2-7; 7 positions match TRBD1. The germline gives CDR1 SGHRS, CDR2 YFSETQ. The CDR3 is 13 residues long. The V and J ends lost 4 bases and 7 bases, in that order; junction bases with no gene match: 8. The CDR3: CASSPGTAGEQYF. DNA for the CDR3: TGCGCCAGCAGCCCCGGGACAGCAGGGGAGCAGTACTTC.

This clone appeared a few times. This chain uses TRBV7-3 with TRBJ2-5; the match to TRBD1 covers 7 bases. The CDR3 sequence is 15 residues long. Trimming at V came to 2 bases and at J to 2 bases, leaving 5 bases not matched to a gene. Per germline, CDR1 SGHTA and CDR2 FQGTGA. In DNA form, the CDR3 reads TGTGCCAGCAGCTTACTGGGGACAGAGCAAGAGACCCAGTACTTC. Its translation is CASSLLGTEQETQYF.

This clone was observed a single time. Mismatch with germline at one junction end may stem from a read error. Other DNA variants within this sample encode the same CDR3. V and J are TRBV5-8 and TRBJ2-1, with 10 nucleotides matching TRBD2. The CDR3 is made up of 18 amino acids. The germline V gene encodes CDR1 SGHTS and CDR2 YDEGEE. CDR3 in amino acids: CASSLVLAGDRTYNEQFF. CDR3 in DNA: TGCGCCAGCAGCTTGGTTCTAGCGGGGGATCGAACTTACAATGAGCAGTTCTTC.

This sequence joins TRBV7-9 and TRBJ1-2; 7 bases agree with TRBD1. The CDR3 runs 14 residues. The ends lost 1 base at V and 3 bases at J; junction bases unmatched: 2. Germline V gene data show CDR1 as SEHNR and CDR2 as FQNEAQ (reference sequence). In DNA, the CDR3 is TGTGCCAGCAGCTTAGGGGGGACAGACTATGGCTACACCTTC. It is translated as CASSLGGTDYGYTF. Full variable domain (rest looked up from reference TRBV7-9 and TRBJ1-2): DTGVSQNPRHKITKRGQNVTFRCDPISEHNRLYWYRQTLGQGPEFLTYFQNEAQLEKSRLLSDRFSAERPKGSFSTLEIQRTEQGDSAMYLCASSLGGTDYGYTFGSGTRLTVV.

This chain links TRBV28 with TRBJ2-3; 7 bases line up with TRBD2. CDR1 MDHEN and CDR2 SYDVKM come from the germline V gene. The CDR3 is 15 residues long. Trimming took 6 bases from V and 4 from J; bases not matched to a gene: 10. The CDR3 nucleotides are TGTGCCAGCAGCCTCAGCGGGATCGGGGCAGATACGCAGTATTTT. Protein product: CASSLSGIGADTQYF.